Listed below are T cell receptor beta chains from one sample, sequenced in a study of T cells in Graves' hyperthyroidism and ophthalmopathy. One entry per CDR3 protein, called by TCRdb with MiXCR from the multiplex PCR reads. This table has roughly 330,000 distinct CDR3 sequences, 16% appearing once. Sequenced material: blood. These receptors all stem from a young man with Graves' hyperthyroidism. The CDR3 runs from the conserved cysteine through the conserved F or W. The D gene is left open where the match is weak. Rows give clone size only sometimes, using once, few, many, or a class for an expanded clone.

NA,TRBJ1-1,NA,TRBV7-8,TGTGCCAGTTCCGCTCGGGGCACTGAAGCTTTCTTT,CASSARGTEAFF
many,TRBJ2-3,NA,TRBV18,TGTGCCAGCTCACCGCAACTACGGATAGGAGATACGCAGTATTTT,CASSPQLRIGDTQYF
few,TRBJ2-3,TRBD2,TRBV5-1,TGCGCCAGCAGCTTGCCGACTAGCGGGAGTGTCGCAGATACGCAGTATTTT,CASSLPTSGSVADTQYF
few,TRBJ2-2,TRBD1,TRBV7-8,TGTGCCAGCAGCTACCGACAGGGGCGGATCACCGGGGAGCTGTTTTTT,CASSYRQGRITGELFF
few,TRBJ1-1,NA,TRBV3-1,TGTGCCAGCAGCCAACAAAGCCGGGGTACTGAAGCTTTCTTT,CASSQQSRGTEAFF
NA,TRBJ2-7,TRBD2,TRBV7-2,TGTGCCAGCAGCCCGGGACTAGGAATCGACGAGCAGTACTTC,CASSPGLGIDEQYF
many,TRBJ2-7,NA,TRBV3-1,TGTGCCAGCAGCCCGCATGGCGGGACCTACGAGCAGTACTTC,CASSPHGGTYEQYF
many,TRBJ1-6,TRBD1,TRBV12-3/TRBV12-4,TGTGCCAGCAGCAGAGAGGGGGCCGGGTCCTATAATTCACCCCTCCACTTT,CASSREGAGSYNSPLHF
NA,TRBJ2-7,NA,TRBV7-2,TGTGCCAGCAGCTTACGAAGACCTCCCACAGCCCGCGAGCAGTACTTC,CASSLRRPPTAREQYF
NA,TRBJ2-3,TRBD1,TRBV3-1,TGTGCCAGCAGCGATCAGGGGGTTGGAACAGATACGCAGTATTTT,CASSDQGVGTDTQYF
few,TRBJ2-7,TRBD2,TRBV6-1,TGTGCCAGCAGTCAACGGACTAGCGGGCTGTATAGCTCCTACGAGCAGTACTTC,CASSQRTSGLYSSYEQYF
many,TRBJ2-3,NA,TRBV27,TGTGCCAGCAGTTTAATAGAGGCAGATACGCAGTATTTT,CASSLIEADTQYF
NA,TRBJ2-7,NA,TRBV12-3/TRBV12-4,TGTGCCAGCAGTTCAGAGGCGAGAGAGCAGTACTTC,CASSSEAREQYF
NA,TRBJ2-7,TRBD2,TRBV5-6,TGTGCCAGCAGCTTGGGCGGGAGGGCCCACGAGCAGTACTTC,CASSLGGRAHEQYF
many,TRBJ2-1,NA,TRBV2,TGTGCCAGCTTGGGGGTGCTCGGCTACAATGAGCAGTTCTTC,CASLGVLGYNEQFF
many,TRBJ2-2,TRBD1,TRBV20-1,TGCAGTGCTAGAGCAGGGACAGATCCCGGGGAGCTGTTTTTT,CSARAGTDPGELFF
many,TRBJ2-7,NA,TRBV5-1,TGCGCCAGCAGCTTGGGGAGTGGTGAGCAGTACTTC,CASSLGSGEQYF
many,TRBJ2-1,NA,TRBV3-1,TGTGCCAGCAGCCCCAGGGAATCCTACAATGAGCAGTTCTTC,CASSPRESYNEQFF
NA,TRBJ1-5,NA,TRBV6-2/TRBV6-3,TGTGCCAGCAGTTACCTTCCGGGCAGGGGCCCGAATCAGCCCCAGCATTTT,CASSYLPGRGPNQPQHF
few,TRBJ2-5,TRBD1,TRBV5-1,TGCGCCAGCAGCCCTGGGACAGGGGGACGCCAAGAGACCCAGTACTTC,CASSPGTGGRQETQYF
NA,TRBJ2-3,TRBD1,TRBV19,TGTGCCAGTAGCATACAGGGGAGCACAGATACGCAGTATTTT,CASSIQGSTDTQYF
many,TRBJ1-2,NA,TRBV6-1,TGTGCCAGCAGAGACCAGGGGCCGTTTGGCTACACCTTC,CASRDQGPFGYTF
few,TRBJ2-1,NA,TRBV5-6,TGTGCCAGCAGCTTGTTTCCAGCGAGGGATGAGCAGTTCTTC,CASSLFPARDEQFF
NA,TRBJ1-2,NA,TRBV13,TGTGCCAGCAGCCTACGGACAGAGACAAACACCTTC,CASSLRTETNTF
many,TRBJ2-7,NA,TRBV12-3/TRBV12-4,TGTGCCAGCACCAATCTGGGTGAATGGTACTTC,CASTNLGEWYF
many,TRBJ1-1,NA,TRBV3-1,TGTGCCAGCAGGCGCCGGATGAACACTGAAGCTTTCTTT,CASRRRMNTEAFF
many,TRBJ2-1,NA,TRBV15,TGTGCCACCAGCCGACACAGGGATGGCTACAATGAGCAGTTCTTC,CATSRHRDGYNEQFF
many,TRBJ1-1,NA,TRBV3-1,TGTGCCAGCAGCCAACAGGGTTTGTCCACTGAAGCTTTCTTT,CASSQQGLSTEAFF
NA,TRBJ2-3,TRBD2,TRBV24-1,TGTGCCACCAGTGGCGCGGGGGGCACATATACGCAGTATTTT,CATSGAGGTYTQYF
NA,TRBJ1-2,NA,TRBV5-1,TGCGCCAGCAGCTTCCGGGGGCTTGGCTACACCTTC,CASSFRGLGYTF
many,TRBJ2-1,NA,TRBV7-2,TGTGCCAGCAGCCTATTGCGGGGTGAGCAGTTCTTC,CASSLLRGEQFF
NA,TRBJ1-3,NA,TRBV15,TGTGCCACCAGCAGAGATAGGGGATCAGGCACCATATATTTT,CATSRDRGSGTIYF
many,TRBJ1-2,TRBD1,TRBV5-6,TGTGCCAGCGGACAGGGGGCGACCTATGGCTACACCTTC,CASGQGATYGYTF
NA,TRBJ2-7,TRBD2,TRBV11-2,TGTGCCAGCAGTCCTCCACCGGGACTAGCGGGAGGGGCCTCCTACGAGCAGTACTTC,CASSPPPGLAGGASYEQYF
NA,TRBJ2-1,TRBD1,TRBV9,TGTGCCAGCAGCGTACGGACAGGGGGCGATGAGCAGTTCTTC,CASSVRTGGDEQFF
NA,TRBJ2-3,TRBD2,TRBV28,TGTGCCAGCAGTGTCCTAGCGGGGGAAAGAGATACGCAGTATTTT,CASSVLAGERDTQYF
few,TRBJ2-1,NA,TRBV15,TGTGCCACCAGCACCCCGGGATACAATGAGCAGTTCTTC,CATSTPGYNEQFF
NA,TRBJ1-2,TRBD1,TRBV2,TGTGCCAGCAGGTCGAGGGGGGACAGGGGAAGATATGGCTACACCTTC,CASRSRGDRGRYGYTF
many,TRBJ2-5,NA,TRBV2,TGTGCCAGCAGGTTACAGGTGGGGGAAGCCCAGTACTTC,CASRLQVGEAQYF